These 24 T cell receptor beta chains came from one sample sequenced in a study of human CD8 memory T cell subsets (dated by TCRdb to 2019 to 2021). A Human TCR Profiling Kit was used to prepare UMI-labeled 5' RACE TCRbeta libraries. The raw public data were reprocessed by TCRdb itself: fastp quality trimming at Q25, MiXCR clonotype calling, in-frame beta chains only. A single entry per CDR3 protein holds the most common genes and DNA from its merged rows. Here the sample has about 7,900 distinct CDR3 sequences; 3.9% occur a single time. 35% to 40% of the sample comes from the top ten. The source material was CD8+ T cells from PBMCs. These receptors came from a human donor in good health.

In its sample, this clonotype was seen many times. The rearrangement links TRBV4-1 to TRBJ1-2; 7 positions agree with TRBD1. Germline CDR1 reads MGHRA; CDR2 reads YSYEKL. After removal of 4 bases from V and 6 bases from J, the junction contained 14 bases not matched to a gene. The CDR3 contains 16 residues. CDR3 in DNA: TGCGCCAGCAGCCCCAGTCCGGGACAGCAGGGGGATGGCTACACCTTC. Translation gives CASSPSPGQQGDGYTF.

This clonotype was counted at least ten times. The chain employs TRBV27 and TRBJ2-7, with D possibly matching TRBD1 (5 bases). Germline V lookup: CDR1 MNHEY, CDR2 SMNVEV (reference sequence). This CDR3 spans 14 amino acids. V was trimmed by 5 bases and J by 1 base, leaving 12 bases between them. The CDR3 protein is CASSNQGGSYEQYF. In nucleotides, the CDR3 is TGTGCCAGCAGTAATCAGGGTGGATCCTACGAGCAGTACTTC.

Ten or more counts support this clonotype. V is TRBV24-1 and J is TRBJ2-3; TRBD2 aligns across 16 bases. There are 21 residues in the CDR3. J gave up 4 bases and V 2 bases, and 14 bases lay outside the gene matches. Germline CDR1 and CDR2: KGHDR and SFDVKD. CDR3: CATSDSDSRGLAGGPPDTQYF. For the CDR3, the DNA is TGTGCCACCAGTGATTCGGACAGCCGGGGACTAGCGGGAGGGCCCCCAGATACGCAGTATTTT.

This clonotype was seen at least ten times. The V call is TRBV6-4, the J call TRBJ2-2, with 7 bases fitting TRBD1. The CDR3 totals 14 residues. After removal of 6 bases from V and 3 bases from J, the junction contained 4 bases not matched to a gene. CDR1 MRHNA and CDR2 SNTAGT come from the germline V gene. The CDR3 reads CASSPGTDTGELFF. As DNA, the CDR3 is TGTGCCAGCAGCCCCGGGACAGACACCGGGGAGCTGTTTTTT.

This clonotype has more than one count but fewer than ten. The chain's CDR3 is CASSLLQGRLTEAFF. The CDR3 region has the DNA TGTGCCAGCAGTTTACTCCAGGGGAGGTTGACTGAAGCTTTCTTT. The chain links TRBV27 to TRBJ1-1; D may be TRBD1 (6 bases). V was trimmed by 2 bases and J by 5 bases, leaving 15 bases between them. Germline V gene data show CDR1 as MNHEY and CDR2 as SMNVEV (reference sequence). The CDR3 runs 15 residues.

The table lists this clonotype with many counts. The chain employs TRBV20-1 and TRBJ1-3; D call uncertain. Germline CDR1 is DFQATT and CDR2 is SNEGSKA (reference sequence). V lost 0 bases and J lost 3, with 12 bases in between. The CDR3 is made up of 15 amino acids. CDR3 residues: CSARDIGRDGNTIYF. The CDR3 DNA is TGCAGTGCTAGAGATATAGGGCGCGATGGAAACACCATATATTTT.

This clonotype was found many times. V and J are TRBV4-2 and TRBJ1-1, with a possible D match to TRBD1 (5 bases). This CDR3 is 15 amino acids long. Between the trimmed V and J ends, which lost 1 base and 4 bases, there was a span of 13 bases. The germline CDR1 and CDR2 sequences are LGHNA and YNFKEQ. CDR3 amino acids: CASSQGLQGATEAFF. In nucleotides, the CDR3 is TGTGCCAGCAGCCAAGGCCTTCAGGGAGCCACTGAAGCTTTCTTT.

This clonotype was counted ten times or more. V and J are TRBV28 and TRBJ1-2; D is unclear. V was clipped by 7 bases and J by 3 bases, with 12 bases between them. Looked up from germline, CDR1 is MDHEN and CDR2 is SYDVKM. The length of the CDR3 is 13 residues. CDR3 in amino acids: CASNLRLDYGYTF. The CDR3 DNA follows: TGTGCCAGCAACTTGAGGCTTGACTATGGCTACACCTTC.

At least ten counts were recorded for this clonotype. The genes are TRBV5-1 and TRBJ2-1, with 7 bases that match TRBD1. Trimming removed 5 bases from V and 9 bases from J; junction bases left unmatched: 8. The germline V gene encodes CDR1 SGHRS and CDR2 YFSETQ. CDR3 length equals 13 residues. The CDR3 bases are TGCGCCAGCAGTTCGATAGGGGGCGGTGAGCAGTTCTTC. This translates into CASSSIGGGEQFF.

This clonotype was seen a few times. The rearrangement links TRBV6-1 to TRBJ2-3; 8 bases are shared with TRBD1. This CDR3 is 15 amino acids long. V dropped 1 base and J dropped 2; count of bases not matched to a gene: 2. Germline CDR1 is MNHNS and CDR2 is SASEGT. CDR3 bases: TGTGCCAGCAGTGAAGGACAGGGGCCCACAGATACGCAGTATTTT. This sequence encodes CASSEGQGPTDTQYF.

This clonotype has at least ten counts. The chain couples TRBV18 to TRBJ2-5, with 9 bases fitting TRBD2. CDR1 is KGHSH and CDR2 is LQKENI in the germline V gene. Germline trimming cut 3 bases from V and 3 bases from J; bases unmatched to any gene: 5. This CDR3 region has 15 residues. The CDR3 spells CASSPSGRHKETQYF. CDR3 coding DNA: TGTGCCAGCTCACCTAGCGGGAGACACAAAGAGACCCAGTACTTC.

This clonotype was recorded at least ten times. The gene calls are TRBV28 and TRBJ1-5; D is uncertain. V dropped 2 bases and J dropped 0 bases, with 14 bases sitting between them. The germline V gene has CDR1 MDHEN and CDR2 SYDVKM. CDR3 length equals 17 residues. The CDR3 region has the DNA TGTGCCAGCAGTTTACCCCTTTCATTTTATAGCAATCAGCCCCAGCATTTT. Translation gives CASSLPLSFYSNQPQHF.

The V and J genes are TRBV5-5 and TRBJ2-1, with D perhaps TRBD1 (6 bases). Germline CDR1 and CDR2: SGHKS and YYEKEE (reference sequence). Deletions cut 4 bases from V and 5 bases from J, with 16 bases between. This CDR3 is built from 15 residues. CDR3 loop: CASSPEGTLDNEQFF. Written as DNA, the CDR3 is TGTGCCAGCAGCCCAGAAGGGACACTCGACAATGAGCAGTTCTTC.

This clonotype was counted at least ten times. The V call is TRBV7-2, the J call TRBJ2-3; 7 bases match TRBD1. This CDR3 spans 16 amino acids. The junction had 8 bases not matched to a gene; V was cut back by 1 base and J by 4 bases. In germline, CDR1 is SGHTA, CDR2 FQGNSA. CDR3 bases: TGTGCCAGCAGCTTAGGGACAGGACTTCGAGCAGATACGCAGTATTTT. Amino acid sequence: CASSLGTGLRADTQYF.

This clonotype is judged medium-sized. The chain links TRBV11-2 to TRBJ1-2, with D tentatively TRBD1 (5 bases). The length of the CDR3 is 12 residues. Germline CDR1 and CDR2: SGHAT and FQNNGV. Trimming stripped 5 bases from V and 4 bases from J, with 8 bases between. CDR3 sequence: CASSGDLYGYTF. CDR3 DNA sequence: TGTGCCAGCAGCGGGGACCTCTATGGCTACACCTTC.

This clonotype was counted between two and nine times. The chain joins TRBV6-5 to TRBJ2-1; the D gene is possibly TRBD2 (5 bases). CDR1 is MNHEY and CDR2 is SVGAGI in the germline V gene. This CDR3 is built from 16 residues. Between the trimmed V and J ends, which lost 6 bases and 7 bases, there was a span of 22 bases. CDR3 DNA sequence: TGTGCCAGCAGCAAACCCCCCGGCATGGGCGGGAATGAGCAGTTCTTC. Its protein product is CASSKPPGMGGNEQFF.

This rearrangement joins TRBV7-6 to TRBJ2-1; 7 bases are shared with TRBD2. This CDR3 is 14 amino acids long. Trimming cost V 3 bases and J 8 bases; bases outside gene matches: 7. Germline lookup yields CDR1 SGHVS and CDR2 FNYEAQ. The CDR3 nucleotides are TGTGCCAGCAGCTTGGGCGGGAGATCCCATGAGCAGTTCTTC. It yields the protein CASSLGGRSHEQFF.

This clonotype was seen many times. Sequence at one end of the junction differs from germline and may be a read error. This chain links TRBV7-8 with TRBJ2-1; TRBD2 aligns across 11 bases. Germline assignment: CDR1 SGHVS and CDR2 FQNEAQ. The CDR3 spans 15 residues. The CDR3 sequence: CASSVAGGPSNEQFF. The DNA of the CDR3 is TGTGCCAGCAGCGTAGCGGGAGGGCCGTCCAATGAGCAGTTCTTC.

This clonotype showed up many times. J is TRBJ2-1 and V is TRBV29-1; 12 nucleotides match TRBD2. Germline loops: CDR1 SQVTM, CDR2 ANQGSEA. The junction had 5 bases not matched to a gene; V was cut back by 8 bases and J by 3 bases. The CDR3 runs 14 residues. CDR3 DNA: TGCAGCTCGAGACTAGCGGGGGACTACAATGAGCAGTTCTTC. Amino acids: CSSRLAGDYNEQFF.

The chain joins TRBV21-1 to TRBJ2-3; the listed D gene, TRBD1, was not tested against the DNA. TRBV21-1 represents a pseudogene. This CDR3 has 14 amino acids. DNA of the CDR3: TGTGCCAGCAACCGAGGACAGAGCACAGATACGCAGTATTTT. Translated: CASNRGQSTDTQYF.

This clonotype has ten or more counts. This chain joins TRBV28 and TRBJ2-7, with no clear D. CDR3 length: 12 amino acids. Germline V gene sequence: CDR1 MDHEN, CDR2 SYDVKM. V was trimmed by 5 bases and J by 7 bases, leaving 12 bases between them. The DNA for the CDR3 is TGTGCCAGCAGTCCCCAAAGGAGTGAGCAGTACTTC. It codes for CASSPQRSEQYF.

This clonotype is deemed medium-sized. V usage is TRBV7-9 and J usage is TRBJ2-1, with 10 bases lining up with TRBD2. Germline lookup yields CDR1 SEHNR and CDR2 FQNEAQ (reference sequence). The V and J ends lost 7 bases and 5 bases, in that order; junction bases with no gene match: 8. The CDR3 is 15 amino acids. The CDR3 here is CASTYAGLADNEQFF. CDR3 DNA: TGTGCCAGCACCTACGCCGGACTAGCGGACAATGAGCAGTTCTTC.

This clonotype was seen at least ten times. This rearrangement joins TRBV6-2 or TRBV6-3 to TRBJ1-6; possibly TRBD1 for D (6 bases). The V and J ends lost 0 bases and 10 bases respectively, with 13 bases between them. This CDR3 has 15 amino acids. CDR1 is MNHEY, CDR2 SVGEGT, per germline. CDR3 coding DNA: TGTGCCAGCAGTTACTCTTCAGGGGAAGGCTCACCCCTCCACTTT. Its translation is CASSYSSGEGSPLHF.

This clonotype was picked up many times. The J gene is TRBJ1-5, the V gene TRBV28; weak D call: TRBD1 (5 bases). This CDR3 region has 14 residues. CDR1 is MDHEN, CDR2 SYDVKM, per germline. The V and J ends lost 5 bases and 5 bases respectively, with 13 bases between them. The CDR3 DNA reads as TGTGCCAGCAGTCAGCTAAGGGGCTATCAGCCCCAGCATTTT. Translating it yields CASSQLRGYQPQHF.